Listed below are T cell receptor beta chains from one sample, sequenced in a study of blood T cells in healthy people across ages. From the 5' RACE reads, TCRdb called clonotypes with MiXCR, one entry per CDR3 protein. The sample contains more than 650,000 distinct CDR3 sequences, roughly 53% of which appear only once. The sample comprised blood. The receptors here all came from a man older than 75 in good health. CDR3s include the opening cysteine and the closing phenylalanine or tryptophan. The D gene is left open where the match is weak. Clone size is not always given. Where it is, it says once, few, many or a class for expanded clones.

d_call	clone_size	v_call	j_call	cdr3_nt	cdr3_aa
NA	NA	TRBV20-1	TRBJ2-1	TGCAGTGCCAGTCAGCTTACCGGTGAGCAGTTCTTC	CSASQLTGEQFF
NA	NA	TRBV7-2	TRBJ2-6	TGTGCCAGCTGGGTTTCCCATGGGGCCAACGTCCTGACTTTC	CASWVSHGANVLTF
TRBD1	few	TRBV7-9	TRBJ2-7	TGTGCCAGCAGCTCAACGGGACAGGGTGGAGAGCAGTACTTC	CASSSTGQGGEQYF
TRBD1	NA	TRBV6-5	TRBJ2-1	TGTGCCAGCAGTTACGGACAGGGGGATTGGGAGCAGTTCTTC	CASSYGQGDWEQFF
NA	NA	TRBV12-5	TRBJ2-7	TGTGCTAGTGGTTTGGGGTACACCCAGTACTTC	CASGLGYTQYF
TRBD1	NA	TRBV5-1	TRBJ2-3	TGCGCCAGCAGCTTGGAAGGGGGCGGAAGATACGCGTATTTT	CASSLEGGGRYAYF
NA	few	TRBV7-2	TRBJ2-1	TGTGCCAGCAGCTCCTCTAGGGGGGGAGATCGGACCTACAATGAGCAGTTCTTC	CASSSSRGGDRTYNEQFF
NA	many	TRBV20-1	TRBJ1-5	TGCAGTGCTAGAACGTTCCAGGGCAATCAGCCCCAGCATTTT	CSARTFQGNQPQHF
NA	NA	TRBV5-1	TRBJ2-3	TGCGCCAGCAGCTTTCCCGGATCGGGGGATACGCAGTATTTT	CASSFPGSGDTQYF
TRBD2	NA	TRBV6-5	TRBJ2-1	TGTGCCAGCAGCCCCGGACCCGGGAGGGGACATGAGCAGTTCTTC	CASSPGPGRGHEQFF
NA	NA	TRBV7-2	TRBJ2-5	TGTGCCAGCAGCTTGATTTGGCAGGCAAAAGGTCAAGAGACCCAGTACTTC	CASSLIWQAKGQETQYF
NA	many	TRBV5-1	TRBJ2-7	TGTGCCAGCAGCTTAGACCGACCCTACGAGCAGTACTTC	CASSLDRPYEQYF
TRBD2	NA	TRBV3-1	TRBJ2-3	TGTGCCAGCAGCCATCTAGCGGGAGTCGGTACGCAGTATTTT	CASSHLAGVGTQYF
TRBD2	NA	TRBV6-2/TRBV6-3	TRBJ2-7	TGTGCCAGCAGTTACGGGACTAGCGAATCCTACGAGCAGTACTTC	CASSYGTSESYEQYF
NA	NA	TRBV24-1	TRBJ2-6	TGTGCCACCAGTGATTTCCTTAACGTCCTGACTTTC	CATSDFLNVLTF
NA	NA	TRBV10-3	TRBJ1-6	TGTGCCATCACTAATGGGACGACTTCACCCCTCCACTTT	CAITNGTTSPLHF
TRBD2	NA	TRBV11-2	TRBJ2-1	TGTGCCAGCAGCTTATGGGCTAGCGGGGCCAATGAGCAGTTCTTC	CASSLWASGANEQFF
TRBD2	NA	TRBV3-1	TRBJ2-3	TGTGCCAGCAGCCGTCGGACTAGCGGGAGTAAGGATACGCAGTATTTT	CASSRRTSGSKDTQYF
TRBD2	few	TRBV27	TRBJ2-5	TGTGCCAGCAGTCGGACGAGCGGGACCCGATCGGAGACCCAGTACTTC	CASSRTSGTRSETQYF
NA	NA	TRBV15	TRBJ1-2	TGTGCCACCAGCAGGGAGGGGTATGGCTACACCTTC	CATSREGYGYTF
TRBD1	NA	TRBV4-1	TRBJ2-7	TGCGCCAGCAGCCCATCCGGACAGGCTAGCTCCTACGAGCAGTACTTC	CASSPSGQASSYEQYF
TRBD2	few	TRBV29-1	TRBJ2-1	TGCAGCGGTAGCGGGAGGATTACCTACAATGAGCAGTTCTTC	CSGSGRITYNEQFF
TRBD2	NA	TRBV5-6	TRBJ2-1	TGTGCCAGCAGCTTGCTAGTAGCGGGAGATTGGTATGAGCAGTTCTTC	CASSLLVAGDWYEQFF
NA	NA	TRBV20-1	TRBJ2-7	TGCAGTGCTCCTTCCCGACAGGGAGGCTACGAGCAGTACTTC	CSAPSRQGGYEQYF
NA	NA	TRBV29-1	TRBJ2-5	TGCAGCGTTGGCACCTGGGAGACCCAGTACTTC	CSVGTWETQYF
TRBD1	NA	TRBV6-6	TRBJ2-2	TGTGCCAGTGACAGGGCGAACACCGGGGAGCTGTTTTTT	CASDRANTGELFF
NA	few	TRBV9	TRBJ2-1	TGTGCCAGCAGCGTAGGGGGTGCGAGCTACAATGAGCAGTTCTTC	CASSVGGASYNEQFF
TRBD1	NA	TRBV5-1	TRBJ1-2	TGCGCCAGCAGCGTTACAGGGGCCTATGGCTACACCTTC	CASSVTGAYGYTF
NA	few	TRBV7-2	TRBJ2-5	TGTGCCACCCGGCCTCAGGGAAAGACCCAGTACTTC	CATRPQGKTQYF
NA	few	TRBV5-1	TRBJ1-1	TGCGCCAGCAGCCGAACTGACAGACGAACTGAAGCTTTCTTT	CASSRTDRRTEAFF
TRBD2	few	TRBV10-3	TRBJ2-7	TGTGCCATCAGGAGGACTAGCGGGGCCTACGAGCAGTACTTC	CAIRRTSGAYEQYF
NA	NA	TRBV21-1	TRBJ2-7	TGTGCCAGCAGCAAGGAACCGGGTGGACAGGGGTTTGGTACCCAGTACTTC	CASSKEPGGQGFGTQYF
TRBD2	once	TRBV20-1	TRBJ2-3	TGCAGTGCTAGAGTAGCGGGAGGCGTAACAGATACGCAGTATTTT	CSARVAGGVTDTQYF
TRBD1	few	TRBV6-6	TRBJ2-5	TGTGCCAGCAGTTACGGGACAGGGGAAAGGGAGCAGTACTTC	CASSYGTGEREQYF
NA	NA	TRBV5-1	TRBJ1-2	TGCGCCAGCAGCTTGGTGGGCAGGGGAGGCTCGAGTTATGGCTACACCTTC	CASSLVGRGGSSYGYTF
NA	NA	TRBV19	TRBJ2-7	TGTGCCAGTAGTATTCGGGACGTGAAGTTGTACGAGCAGTACTTC	CASSIRDVKLYEQYF
TRBD2	few	TRBV7-9	TRBJ2-7	TGTGCCAGCAGCAGAGACACTAGCGGGAGAGTGCAGTACTTC	CASSRDTSGRVQYF
NA	NA	TRBV4-2	TRBJ1-2	TGTGCCAGCAGCACGAGGGGGTCTAGTAGCTACACCTTC	CASSTRGSSSYTF
TRBD1	once	TRBV2	TRBJ1-5	TGTGCCAGCAGAGGGACAGGGGCCGGGGCCCAGCATTTT	CASRGTGAGAQHF
TRBD1	NA	TRBV5-1	TRBJ1-4	TGCGCCAGCAGCTTGGGATTAAAACAGGGGGCTAATGAAAAACTGTTTTTT	CASSLGLKQGANEKLFF
NA	NA	TRBV29-1	TRBJ2-7	TGCAGCGTTGAAAATTCGGGACCAACCTACGAGCAGTACTTC	CSVENSGPTYEQYF
TRBD1	NA	TRBV20-1	TRBJ2-3	TGCAGTGCTAGAGGACAGGGGGCATCAGATACGCAGTATTTT	CSARGQGASDTQYF
NA	once	TRBV25-1	TRBJ2-5	TGTGCCAGCAGCGCCCCAAGCCGTAGGGGGGAGACCCAGTACTTC	CASSAPSRRGETQYF
TRBD1	NA	TRBV27	TRBJ2-7	TGTGCCAGCAGTCTGGGACAGGGGCTATTAGGCTACGAGCAGTACTTC	CASSLGQGLLGYEQYF
TRBD2	NA	TRBV28	TRBJ2-7	TGTGCCAGCTTTTCCCCTTTCCTGACTAGCGGGACCTACGAGCAGTACTTC	CASFSPFLTSGTYEQYF
NA	NA	TRBV29-1	TRBJ1-4	TGCAGCGTTGAAGAAGGGTCCAGGGCAAGTAATGAAAAACTGTTTTTT	CSVEEGSRASNEKLFF
NA	NA	TRBV20-1	TRBJ1-2	TGCAGTCCCGGTTCTGGGGACCTTAACTATGGCTACACCTTC	CSPGSGDLNYGYTF
TRBD1	NA	TRBV28	TRBJ2-5	TGTGCCAGCAGTCGGACAGGGCGACAAGAGACCCAGTACTTC	CASSRTGRQETQYF
NA	few	TRBV5-1	TRBJ2-3	TGCGCCAGCAGCTTGGCGTCTTCATCTATTATAGATACGCAGTATTTT	CASSLASSSIIDTQYF
NA	once	TRBV5-1	TRBJ2-5	TGCGCCAGCAGGGTCGGCGGACCTATCGGCGATGAGCAGTACTTC	CASRVGGPIGDEQYF
NA	NA	TRBV6-1	TRBJ2-7	TGTGCCAGCAGCCACAGGGAGGGGAGACACGAGCAGTACTTC	CASSHREGRHEQYF
NA	NA	TRBV29-1	TRBJ2-5	TGCAGCGTTGGTAGGCTAGGAGAGACCCAGTACTTC	CSVGRLGETQYF
NA	once	TRBV7-2	TRBJ1-1	TGTGCCAGCAGCTTAAGGGAGTCGGGCACTGAAGCTTTCTTT	CASSLRESGTEAFF
TRBD2	NA	TRBV20-1	TRBJ2-3	TGCAGTGCCCCCTCCGCGGGAGATTTCAGATACGCGTATTTT	CSAPSAGDFRYAYF
TRBD1	NA	TRBV3-1	TRBJ1-5	TGTGCCAGCAGCGACGGGGACAGGCGGTATAGCAATCAGCCCCAGCATTTT	CASSDGDRRYSNQPQHF
TRBD1	NA	TRBV2	TRBJ2-7	TGTGCCAGCAGTGAGGGACAGGCCTGGGGCTACGAGCAGTACTTC	CASSEGQAWGYEQYF
TRBD1	NA	TRBV14	TRBJ2-7	TGTGCCAGCAGCTACCGGACAGGGAGGTACGAGCAGTACTTC	CASSYRTGRYEQYF
TRBD1	once	TRBV6-5	TRBJ2-7	TGTGCCAGCAGTTACCGGACAGGCCCCTACGAGCAGTACTTC	CASSYRTGPYEQYF
TRBD2	NA	TRBV3-1	TRBJ2-1	TGTGCCAGCAGCGCAATGGGGGGGGTTGGTAATGAGCAGTTCTTC	CASSAMGGVGNEQFF
TRBD2	many	TRBV20-1	TRBJ2-7	TGCAGTGCTAGGGGAGGACTAGCGGGATGGGACAGTACCTACGAGCAGTACTTC	CSARGGLAGWDSTYEQYF